The 2 T cell receptor beta chains in this list originate from one sample, sequenced in a study of T-cell memory formation after mild COVID-19 (dated by TCRdb to the early 2020s). Receptor amplification or capture employed 5' RACE. The sequencer listed for this sample is Illumina NovaSeq 6000. In TCRdb, the public reads were trimmed at Q25 with fastp and aligned with MiXCR, with productive beta chains retained. Each CDR3 protein gets just one entry, which takes the most common genes and DNA from the rows behind it. Within this sample are 300,000 to 400,000 distinct CDR3 sequences, with around 28% of them counted one time only. The biggest ten clones account for 13% of the sample. The sample comprised PBMCs or a T cell subset sorted from them (not recorded which). These receptors all stem from an adult woman who had mild COVID-19 (a few samples of this study predate the infection). The sample titles of this study are shuffled in the database, so cell type and time point are left out; the donor was told from shared clones.

The chain joins TRBV7-2 to TRBJ1-4; D might be TRBD1 (5 bases). Germline CDR1 is SGHTA and CDR2 is FQGNSA. This CDR3 is built from 18 residues. Trimming stripped 1 base from V and 10 bases from J, with 25 bases between. The CDR3 DNA reads TGTGCCAGCAGCTTAGTATCGCCGGGACCTCTAATGAGGGGAAAACTGTTTTTT. This encodes CASSLVSPGPLMRGKLFF.

This clonotype has just a few counts. The chain has TRBV5-6 and TRBJ2-1; 11 bases are shared with TRBD2. The CDR3 loop spans 15 amino acids. The germline V gene has CDR1 SGHDT and CDR2 YYEEEE. The J segment lost 5 bases and the V segment lost 2 bases, leaving 3 bases of the junction unmatched. CDR3 nucleotides: TGTGCCAGCAGCTTTCCTAGCGGGAGGCACAATGAGCAGTTCTTC. This gives the protein CASSFPSGRHNEQFF.